One sample yielded the 28 T cell receptor beta chains listed below, sequenced in a study of blood T cell repertoires in COVID-19. TCRdb's copy holds only in-frame clones and misses some; the assay was immunoSEQ multiplex PCR. The repertoire consists of 200,000 to 300,000 clones, with approximately 88% occurring once and the leading ten covering 2% to 2.5%. The sample taken for sequencing was PBMCs or T cells enriched from blood (not recorded which). Receptors were obtained from a woman in her 40s with acute COVID-19.

The chain recombines TRBV19 with TRBJ1-1, with D unclear. Trimming removed 4 bases at V and 4 bases at J, with 10 bases between. The CDR3 extends over 13 amino acids. Looked up from germline, CDR1 is LNHDA and CDR2 is SQIVND (reference sequence). CDR3 coding DNA: TGTGCCAGTAGTAGCCAGAGGAGCACTGAAGCTTTCTTT. Encoded protein: CASSSQRSTEAFF.

The chain joins TRBV9 to TRBJ1-3; a possible D gene is TRBD1 (6 bases). V shed 0 bases and J shed 4 bases, with 11 bases lying between them. This CDR3 is 15 amino acids long. Germline assignment: CDR1 SGDLS and CDR2 YYNGEE. CDR3 residues: CASSVGQAGGNTIYF. The CDR3 nucleotides read TGTGCCAGCAGCGTAGGACAGGCAGGAGGAAACACCATATATTTT. Using reference TRBV9 and TRBJ1-3 for the parts outside the CDR3, the full variable domain is DSGVTQTPKHLITATGQRVTLRCSPRSGDLSVYWYQQSLDQGLQFLIQYYNGEERAKGNILERFSAQQFPDLHSELNLSSLELGDSALYFCASSVGQAGGNTIYFGEGSWLTVV.

The V call is TRBV6-5, the J call TRBJ1-6; D gene ambiguous. The CDR3 runs to 14 residues. Looked up from germline, CDR1 is MNHEY and CDR2 is SVGAGI. The V end was cut by 5 bases, the J end by 7 bases, with 12 bases between. CDR3 nucleotides: TGTGCCAGCAGTCCCCCTCGACAAAATTCACCCCTCCACTTT. Translating it yields CASSPPRQNSPLHF.

The chain combines TRBV30 with TRBJ1-1, with D unresolved. V lost 1 base, J lost 7 bases, and 7 bases lay in between. Per germline, CDR1 GTSNPN and CDR2 SVGIG (reference sequence). The CDR3 spans 11 residues. CDR3 loop: CAWSDRGEAFF. As DNA, the CDR3 is TGTGCCTGGAGTGATCGCGGTGAAGCTTTCTTT.

V gene TRBV12-3 or TRBV12-4 combines with J gene TRBJ1-2, with 7 bases aligning to TRBD1. Trimming at V came to 6 bases and at J to 6 bases, leaving 7 bases not matched to a gene. CDR3 size: 13 residues. The CDR3 DNA reads as TGTGCCAGCAGACCCGACAGGGTGGATGGCTACACCTTC. Its translation is CASRPDRVDGYTF.

This chain uses TRBV29-1 with TRBJ2-3, with D hard to call. Germline CDR1 is SQVTM and CDR2 is ANQGSEA. V was shortened by 4 bases and J by 0 bases, with 11 bases between the two germline ends. The CDR3 covers 14 residues. This CDR3 is CSVVGYTSTDTQYF. The CDR3 region has the DNA TGCAGCGTTGTCGGGTATACCAGCACAGATACGCAGTATTTT.

The J gene is TRBJ2-5, the V gene TRBV6-2 or TRBV6-3, with 15 bases identical to TRBD2. Germline V gene lookup returns CDR1 MNHEY and CDR2 SVGEGT. V shed 5 bases and J 5 bases; nucleotides not matched to a gene: 12. This CDR3 is built from 18 residues. Written as DNA, the CDR3 is TGTGCCAGCAGTGGGACGCCGGGACTAGCGGGAGGTCGGGAGACCCAGTACTTC. Its translation is CASSGTPGLAGGRETQYF.

The chain carries TRBV6-5 and TRBJ1-2; 8 bases line up with TRBD1. The germline gives CDR1 MNHEY, CDR2 SVGAGI. V lost 2 bases, J lost 5 bases, and 7 bases stayed unmatched. The CDR3 length is 15 residues. The CDR3 protein is CASSYRNRGGYGYTF. The CDR3, as DNA: TGTGCCAGCAGTTACCGCAACAGGGGGGGATATGGCTACACCTTC.

The V gene is TRBV5-4, the J gene TRBJ1-1; 9 nucleotides agree with TRBD1. With 5 bases clipped from V and 4 bases from J, the junction kept 3 bases outside the gene matches. There are 13 residues in the CDR3. Germline lookup yields CDR1 SGHNT and CDR2 YYREEE (reference sequence). CDR3 sequence (DNA): TGTGCCAGCAGTCGACAGGGGGGCACTGAAGCTTTCTTT. As protein: CASSRQGGTEAFF.

The V gene is TRBV10-1, the J gene TRBJ1-3, with 8 bases aligning to TRBD1. CDR3 length: 16 amino acids. With V trimmed by 11 bases and J by 4 bases, 16 bases remained unmatched. CDR1 WNHNN and CDR2 SYGVQD come from the germline V gene (reference sequence). CDR3 sequence reads: CASKPRTGIDGNTIYF. CDR3 bases: TGCGCCTCCAAACCCCGGACAGGGATCGACGGAAACACCATATATTTT.

This clone was seen only a few times. V is TRBV7-9 and J is TRBJ2-3, with 7 bases lining up with TRBD2. Per the germline V gene, CDR1 is SEHNR and CDR2 is FQNEAQ (reference sequence). The junction had 23 bases not matched to a gene; V was cut back by 7 bases and J by 7 bases. The CDR3 consists of 18 residues. CDR3 sequence reads: CASMGGTTPGTRVYTQYF. CDR3 coding DNA: TGTGCCAGCATGGGAGGGACCACACCCGGGACCCGAGTTTATACGCAGTATTTT.

The chain couples TRBV2 to TRBJ1-5, with 7 positions matching TRBD1. Losses at the gene ends were 5 bases for V and 2 bases for J; bases not matched to a gene: 9. CDR3 size: 16 residues. Germline V gene sequence: CDR1 SNHLY, CDR2 FYNNEI. The CDR3 reads CASSQRQGAGNQPQHF. CDR3 DNA: TGTGCCAGCAGTCAGAGACAGGGTGCGGGCAATCAGCCCCAGCATTTT.

This rearrangement joins TRBV30 to TRBJ1-5; D might be TRBD1 (5 bases). Germline values: CDR1 GTSNPN, CDR2 SVGIG (reference sequence). The CDR3 consists of 17 residues. Trimming stripped 4 bases from V and 1 base from J, with 20 bases between. In DNA, the CDR3 is TGTGCCTGGAACCAGGGTAGTGGAGGGACGAGCAATCAGCCCCAGCATTTT. Its translation: CAWNQGSGGTSNQPQHF.

DNA of the CDR3: TGTGCCAGCAGCTTAATGCGTCACCGGGACTATCGCACAGATACGCAGTATTTT. Its translation is CASSLMRHRDYRTDTQYF. The chain has TRBV7-8 and TRBJ2-3; 7 bases fit TRBD2. This CDR3 is 18 amino acids long. The germline gives CDR1 SGHVS, CDR2 FQNEAQ. Unmatched junction bases numbered 12, after V lost 2 bases and J lost 1 base.

J is TRBJ1-2 and V is TRBV3-1 (or the pseudogene TRBV3-2); no firm D call. V shed 3 bases and J shed 8 bases, with 7 bases lying between them. CDR1 is LGHDT, CDR2 YNNKEL, per germline (reference sequence). The CDR3 totals 11 residues. The CDR3 protein is CASSHRGGYTF. The CDR3 nucleotides are TGTGCCAGCAGCCACCGGGGAGGCTACACCTTC.

This clone was seen a handful of times. The gene calls are TRBV27 and TRBJ1-1; 9 bases match TRBD1. Trimming at V came to 5 bases and at J to 2 bases, leaving 6 bases not matched to a gene. CDR1 and CDR2 from the germline V gene are MNHEY and SMNVEV (reference sequence). This CDR3 comprises 15 residues. The CDR3 region is CASSRGTGTNTEAFF. The DNA of the CDR3 is TGTGCCAGCAGTCGAGGGACAGGGACAAACACTGAAGCTTTCTTT.

V gene TRBV5-1 combines with J gene TRBJ2-7; 11 positions agree with TRBD1. CDR1 and CDR2 (germline): SGHRS, YFSETQ. This CDR3 has 14 amino acids. The ends lost 3 bases at V and 5 bases at J; junction bases unmatched: 4. The CDR3 region is CASSSDRGHHEQYF. The DNA of the CDR3 is TGCGCCAGCAGCTCGGACAGGGGGCACCACGAGCAGTACTTC.

This clone was observed once. V gene TRBV6-4 combines with J gene TRBJ2-6; 12 positions agree with TRBD1. The ends lost 7 bases at V and 3 bases at J; junction bases unmatched: 7. CDR1 MRHNA and CDR2 SNTAGT come from the germline V gene. The CDR3 is made up of 17 amino acids. This CDR3 is CASMPGQGAFGANVLTF. CDR3 DNA: TGTGCCAGCATGCCGGGACAGGGGGCGTTTGGGGCCAACGTCCTGACTTTC.

The chain links TRBV5-1 to TRBJ2-1; the match to TRBD2 covers 11 bases. Germline-derived CDR1 and CDR2 are SGHRS and YFSETQ. The V and J ends lost 3 bases and 4 bases, in that order; junction bases with no gene match: 6. The CDR3 has 16 amino acids. Written as DNA, the CDR3 is TGCGCCAGCAGCTCCCGACTAGCGGGAACATACAATGAGCAGTTCTTC. Encoded protein: CASSSRLAGTYNEQFF.

V is TRBV11-2 and J is TRBJ1-5; possible D gene TRBD1, 5 bases. The V end was cut by 2 bases, the J end by 4 bases, with 9 bases between. Per germline, CDR1 SGHAT and CDR2 FQNNGV. The CDR3 runs to 14 residues. The CDR3 reads CASSLSGRNQPQHF. The CDR3, as DNA: TGTGCCAGCAGCTTATCAGGGCGGAATCAGCCCCAGCATTTT.

Notes on this clone: The junction does not match germline at one end; this may be a read error. This rearrangement joins TRBV7-9 to TRBJ1-6, with D tentatively TRBD1 (5 bases). Germline lookup yields CDR1 SEHNR and CDR2 FQNEAQ (reference sequence). The CDR3 contains 16 residues. Here the CDR3 DNA reads TGTGCCAGCAGCTTAGTAACACCCACACGGGGGTCACCTCTCCACTTT. Amino acid sequence: CASSLVTPTRGSPLHF.

The chain combines TRBV5-4 with TRBJ2-3; 8 positions agree with TRBD2. From germline, CDR1 is SGHNT and CDR2 YYREEE (reference sequence). The V segment lost 0 bases and the J segment 4 bases; nucleotides outside the gene matches: 7. The length of the CDR3 is 16 residues. The CDR3 nucleotides are TGTGCCAGCAGCTTGGCTAGGCGGGAGGTTGCAGATACGCAGTATTTT. Amino acids: CASSLARREVADTQYF.

This clone showed up just once. The chain has TRBV5-5 and TRBJ1-3, with a tentative D call TRBD1 (5 bases). The germline CDR1 and CDR2 sequences are SGHKS and YYEKEE (reference sequence). This CDR3 is 17 amino acids long. V was shortened by 5 bases and J by 0 bases, with 18 bases between the two germline ends. The CDR3 protein is CASSLLLQQDSGNTIYF. CDR3 DNA sequence: TGTGCCAGCAGTCTTTTGTTACAACAGGACTCTGGAAACACCATATATTTT.

The V gene is TRBV7-9, the J gene TRBJ1-1; 10 bases fit TRBD1. The length of the CDR3 is 15 residues. Germline values: CDR1 SEHNR, CDR2 FQNEAQ (reference sequence). V shed 1 base, J shed 9 bases, and the junction held 8 bases outside the gene matches. The CDR3 region has the DNA TGTGCCAGCAGCTTAGGGGGGACAGGGGACCCCAAAGCTTTCTTT. This sequence encodes CASSLGGTGDPKAFF.

The chain combines TRBV7-2 with TRBJ2-1, with 8 bases matching TRBD2. Unmatched junction bases numbered 12, after V lost 1 base and J lost 1 base. CDR1 and CDR2 (germline): SGHTA, FQGNSA. There are 19 residues in the CDR3. The CDR3 nucleotides are TGTGCCAGCAGCTTAGGCACTAGCGGAGTACACCTATCCTACAATGAGCAGTTCTTC. This translates into CASSLGTSGVHLSYNEQFF.

This chain joins TRBV11-3 and TRBJ1-2; TRBD1 matches 11 bases. CDR1 and CDR2 (germline): SGHNT, YENEEA. This CDR3 is built from 13 residues. V lost 6 bases and J lost 8; bases outside the gene matches: 5. The CDR3 bases are TGTGCCAGCAGTCCCGGACAGGGGGCGGGCTACACCTTC. It is translated as CASSPGQGAGYTF.

This chain uses TRBV19 with TRBJ2-5; weak D call: TRBD2 (5 bases). CDR1 and CDR2 (germline): LNHDA, SQIVND (reference sequence). The ends were cut back, 6 bases at V and 2 bases at J, with 16 bases in the middle. The CDR3 covers 15 residues. CDR3 amino acids: CASRPGIHGQETQYF. As DNA, the CDR3 is TGTGCCAGTAGACCCGGGATCCACGGTCAAGAGACCCAGTACTTC.

This clone was detected only once. This chain connects TRBV18 to TRBJ1-2, with 9 bases matching TRBD1. This CDR3 spans 14 amino acids. Germline V gene sequence: CDR1 KGHSH, CDR2 LQKENI. V dropped 5 bases and J dropped 8; count of bases not matched to a gene: 9. This CDR3 reads CASSSLRTGEGYTF. CDR3 sequence (DNA): TGTGCCAGCTCATCCCTCCGGACAGGGGAGGGCTACACCTTC.